The 8 T cell receptor beta chains reported below all come from one sample, sequenced in a study of sequential checkpoint blockade in melanoma (dated by TCRdb to the late 2010s). What the treatment or condition label conveys for this sample: randomized to nivolumab then ipilimumab (arm A) or the reverse (arm B). The library was generated by the immunoSEQ multiplex PCR assay. In TCRdb, the immuneACCESS table is reduced to in-frame sequences with V and J assigned. These tables do not hold every clone; where another copy was compared, an unresolved V gene accounts for under half, and the others remain unexplained. This sample lists some 20,000 clones; roughly 53% were detected once. The ten largest clones add up to around 17% of the sample. Material: CD8+ T cells sorted from blood (inferred from file names), obtained from a patient given nivolumab and ipilimumab in sequence. The origin of the receptors is a human donor with melanoma.

The chain employs TRBV19 and TRBJ2-6, with a possible D match to TRBD1 (6 bases). The ends were cut back, 6 bases at V and 15 bases at J, with 9 bases in the middle. The CDR3 covers 10 residues. Germline V gives CDR1 LNHDA, CDR2 SQIVND (reference sequence). The CDR3, as DNA: TGTGCCAGTAGGGCGGACAGCCTGACTTTC. This gives the protein CASRADSLTF. The whole variable domain, filled in from reference TRBV19 and TRBJ2-6, reads DGGITQSPKYLFRKEGQNVTLSCEQNLNHDAMYWYRQDPGQGLRLIYYSQIVNDFQKGDIAEGYSVSREKKESFPLTVTSAQKNPTAFYLCASRADSLTFGAGSRLTVL.

The chain is built from TRBV13 and TRBJ1-1, with 8 bases matching TRBD1. V gave up 9 bases and J gave up 4 bases; unmatched junction bases: 4. CDR3 length: 12 residues. Germline loops: CDR1 PRHDT, CDR2 FYEKMQ (reference sequence). CDR3 in DNA: TGTGCCAGTTCGACAGGGGTCACTGAAGCTTTCTTT. Its translation: CASSTGVTEAFF.

The rearrangement joins TRBV6-5 to TRBJ2-5; D call uncertain. Germline CDR1 and CDR2: MNHEY and SVGAGI. CDR3 size: 15 residues. V dropped 5 bases and J dropped 5 bases, with 18 bases sitting between them. CDR3 bases: TGTGCCAGCAGTGTTACGAAAGCCGCACGGGAGACCCAGTACTTC. Amino acid sequence: CASSVTKAARETQYF.

The rearrangement joins TRBV19 to TRBJ1-1; D gene unclear. The CDR3 has 14 residues. Germline V gene data show CDR1 as LNHDA and CDR2 as SQIVND (reference sequence). Trimming removed 3 bases at V and 5 bases at J, with 13 bases between. The CDR3 DNA reads as TGTGCCAGTAGTATGACCGGCTCGGGGACTGAAGCTTTCTTT. It yields the protein CASSMTGSGTEAFF.

This chain joins TRBV28 and TRBJ2-7; 7 nucleotides line up with TRBD1. This CDR3 region has 15 residues. Germline CDR1 reads MDHEN; CDR2 reads SYDVKM. The V segment lost 5 bases and the J segment 0 bases; nucleotides outside the gene matches: 7. The CDR3 loop reads CASSNGAGGSYEQYF. The CDR3 nucleotides read TGTGCCAGCAGTAACGGTGCAGGGGGCTCCTACGAGCAGTACTTC.

This clone was detected only a few times. V gene TRBV14 combines with J gene TRBJ2-1, with a tentative D call TRBD2 (6 bases). The CDR3 loop spans 15 amino acids. V lost 4 bases, J lost 4 bases, and 14 bases lay in between. Germline loops: CDR1 SGHDN, CDR2 FVKESK. CDR3 amino acids: CASSPGLKPYNEQFF. The CDR3 coding sequence is TGTGCCAGCAGCCCTGGACTAAAACCGTACAATGAGCAGTTCTTC.

The chain uses TRBV27 and TRBJ2-1; 13 bases align to TRBD2. V trimming: 6 bases; J trimming: 0 bases; junction bases outside the gene matches: 11. The CDR3 has 19 residues. Germline CDR1 is MNHEY and CDR2 is SMNVEV (reference sequence). The CDR3 sequence: CASSRLAGGMGRSYNEQFF. As DNA, the CDR3 is TGTGCCAGCAGCAGACTAGCGGGGGGAATGGGCCGCTCCTACAATGAGCAGTTCTTC.

The chain links TRBV27 to TRBJ2-5, with a tentative D call TRBD1 (6 bases). This CDR3 is built from 15 residues. CDR1 is MNHEY, CDR2 SMNVEV, per germline (reference sequence). V was pared by 5 bases and J by 5 bases, with 18 bases between. CDR3 sequence: CASSNVPYQGETQYF. The CDR3, as DNA: TGTGCCAGCAGTAACGTACCCTATCAGGGGGAGACCCAGTACTTC.